Below, one T cell receptor beta chain is given with its context. This sample is drawn from a study of blood T cell repertoires in COVID-19. CDR3 size: 13 residues. Trimming pared 4 bases from V and 1 base from J, leaving 7 bases between. Germline V gene sequence: CDR1 WSHSY, CDR2 SAAADI. TCRdb's table, derived via immunoSEQ multiplex PCR, lists solely in-frame clones and lacks some. The repertoire includes around 140,000 clones, 85% to 90% of them detected once, and approximately 10% sits in the top ten. The clonotype was recovered from a man in his 60s who had recovered from COVID-19. The V gene is TRBV10-2, the J gene TRBJ1-1; D gene ambiguous. Sequencing input: PBMCs or T cells enriched from blood (not recorded which). The CDR3 sequence: CASSVFQNTEAFF. CDR3 DNA: TGCGCCAGCAGTGTGTTCCAGAACACTGAAGCTTTCTTT.